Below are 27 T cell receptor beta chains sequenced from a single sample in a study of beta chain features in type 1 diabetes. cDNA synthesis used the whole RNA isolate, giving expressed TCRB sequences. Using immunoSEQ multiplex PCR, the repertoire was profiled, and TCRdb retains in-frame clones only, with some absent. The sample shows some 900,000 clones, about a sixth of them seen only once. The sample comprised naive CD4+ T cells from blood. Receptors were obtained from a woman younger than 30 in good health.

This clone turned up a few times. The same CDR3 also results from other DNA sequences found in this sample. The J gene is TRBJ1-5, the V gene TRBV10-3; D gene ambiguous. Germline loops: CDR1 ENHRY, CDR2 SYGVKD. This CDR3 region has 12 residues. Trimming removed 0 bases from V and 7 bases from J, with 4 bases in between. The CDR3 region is CAISESGQPQHF. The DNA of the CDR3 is TGTGCCATCAGTGAGTCTGGGCAGCCCCAGCATTTT.

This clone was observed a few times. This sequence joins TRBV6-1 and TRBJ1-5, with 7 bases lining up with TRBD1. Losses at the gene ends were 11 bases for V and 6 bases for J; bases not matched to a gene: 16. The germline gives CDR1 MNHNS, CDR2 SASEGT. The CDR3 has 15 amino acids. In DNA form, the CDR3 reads TGTGCCCACCCTCTGGACAGGTTGGTTCGTCAGCCCCAGCATTTT. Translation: CAHPLDRLVRQPQHF.

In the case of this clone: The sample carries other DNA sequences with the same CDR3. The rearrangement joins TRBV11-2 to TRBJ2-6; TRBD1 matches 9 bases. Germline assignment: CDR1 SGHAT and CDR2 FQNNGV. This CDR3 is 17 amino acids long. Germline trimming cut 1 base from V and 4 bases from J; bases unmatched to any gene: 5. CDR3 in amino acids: CASSLVTGGAGANVLTF. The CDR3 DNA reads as TGTGCCAGCAGCTTAGTGACAGGGGGTGCCGGGGCCAACGTCCTGACTTTC.

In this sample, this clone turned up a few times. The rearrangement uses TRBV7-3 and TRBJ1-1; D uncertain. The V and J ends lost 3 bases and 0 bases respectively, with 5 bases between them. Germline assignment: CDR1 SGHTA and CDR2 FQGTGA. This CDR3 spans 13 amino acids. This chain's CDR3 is CASSFNMNTEAFF. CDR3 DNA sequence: TGTGCCAGCAGCTTTAATATGAACACTGAAGCTTTCTTT.

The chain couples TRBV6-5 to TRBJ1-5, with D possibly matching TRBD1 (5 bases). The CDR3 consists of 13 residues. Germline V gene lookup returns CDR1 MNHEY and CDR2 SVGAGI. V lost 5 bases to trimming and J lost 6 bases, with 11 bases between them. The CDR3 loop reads CASSGQGFQPQHF. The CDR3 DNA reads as TGTGCCAGCAGTGGCCAGGGTTTTCAGCCCCAGCATTTT.

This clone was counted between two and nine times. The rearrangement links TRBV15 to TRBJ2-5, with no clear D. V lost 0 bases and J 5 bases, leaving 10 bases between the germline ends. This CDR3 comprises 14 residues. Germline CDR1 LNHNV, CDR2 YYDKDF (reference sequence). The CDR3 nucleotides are TGTGCCACCAGCAGAGATTTGGGTGTGGAGACCCAGTACTTC. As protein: CATSRDLGVETQYF.

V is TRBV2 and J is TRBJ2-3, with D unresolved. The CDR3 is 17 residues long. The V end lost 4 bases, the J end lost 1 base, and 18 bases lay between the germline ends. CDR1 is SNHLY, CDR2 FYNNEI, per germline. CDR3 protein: CASSGIAPRGGTDTQYF. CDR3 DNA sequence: TGTGCCAGCAGTGGTATAGCCCCCCGCGGAGGCACAGATACGCAGTATTTT.

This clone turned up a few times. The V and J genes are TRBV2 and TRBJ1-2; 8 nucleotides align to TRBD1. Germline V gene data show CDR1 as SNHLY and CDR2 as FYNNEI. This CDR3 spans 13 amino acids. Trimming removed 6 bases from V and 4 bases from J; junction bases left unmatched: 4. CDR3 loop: CASSGDRLYGYTF. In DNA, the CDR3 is TGTGCCAGCAGCGGGGACAGGCTCTATGGCTACACCTTC.

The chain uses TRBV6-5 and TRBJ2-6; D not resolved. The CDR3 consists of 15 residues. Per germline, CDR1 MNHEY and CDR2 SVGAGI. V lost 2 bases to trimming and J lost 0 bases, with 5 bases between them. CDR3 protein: CASSYPSSGANVLTF. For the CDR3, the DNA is TGTGCCAGCAGTTACCCAAGCTCTGGGGCCAACGTCCTGACTTTC.

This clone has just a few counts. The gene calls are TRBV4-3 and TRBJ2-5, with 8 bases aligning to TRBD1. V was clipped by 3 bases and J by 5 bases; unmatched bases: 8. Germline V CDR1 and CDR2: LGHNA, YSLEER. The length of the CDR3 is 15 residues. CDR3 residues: CASSQTGVGVETQYF. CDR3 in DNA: TGCGCCAGCAGCCAGACAGGGGTTGGAGTGGAGACCCAGTACTTC.

CDR3 coding DNA: TGCGCCAGCAGCCAAGATTTTTCCAGGGTATACGAGCAGTACTTC. Amino acids: CASSQDFSRVYEQYF. The genes are TRBV4-3 and TRBJ2-7; D might be TRBD1 (5 bases). The CDR3 length is 15 residues. The ends were cut back, 0 bases at V and 4 bases at J, with 13 bases in the middle. Looked up from germline, CDR1 is LGHNA and CDR2 is YSLEER.

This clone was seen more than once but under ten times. The DNA for the CDR3 is TGTGCCAGCTCACCACCGCTAGGACAAGGGAAGTCCTACAATGAGCAGTTCTTC. Translated, it gives CASSPPLGQGKSYNEQFF. This sequence joins TRBV18 and TRBJ2-1; TRBD1 might be the D (5 bases). Germline loops: CDR1 KGHSH, CDR2 LQKENI. The V gene lost 0 bases and the J gene lost 1 base, with 16 bases spanning the gap. CDR3 length: 18 residues.

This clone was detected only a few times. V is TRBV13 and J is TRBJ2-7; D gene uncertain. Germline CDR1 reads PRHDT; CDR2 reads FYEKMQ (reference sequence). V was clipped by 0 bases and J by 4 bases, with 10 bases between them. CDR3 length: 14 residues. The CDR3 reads CASSLGGQGYEQYF. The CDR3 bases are TGTGCCAGCAGCTTAGGAGGGCAAGGTTACGAGCAGTACTTC.

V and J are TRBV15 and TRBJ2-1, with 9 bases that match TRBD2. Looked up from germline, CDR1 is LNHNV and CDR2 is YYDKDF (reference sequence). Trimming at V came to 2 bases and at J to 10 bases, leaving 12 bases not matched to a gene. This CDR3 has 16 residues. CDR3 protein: CATSRRLADRPREQFF. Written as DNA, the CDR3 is TGTGCCACCAGCAGAAGACTAGCGGACCGACCCCGAGAGCAGTTCTTC.

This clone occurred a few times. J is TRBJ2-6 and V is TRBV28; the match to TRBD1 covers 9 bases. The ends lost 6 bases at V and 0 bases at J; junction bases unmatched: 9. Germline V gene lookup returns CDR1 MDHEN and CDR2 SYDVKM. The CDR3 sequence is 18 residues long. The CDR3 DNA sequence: TGTGCCAGCAGCAACATACAGGGGGCGGGCTCTGGGGCCAACGTCCTGACTTTC. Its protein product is CASSNIQGAGSGANVLTF.

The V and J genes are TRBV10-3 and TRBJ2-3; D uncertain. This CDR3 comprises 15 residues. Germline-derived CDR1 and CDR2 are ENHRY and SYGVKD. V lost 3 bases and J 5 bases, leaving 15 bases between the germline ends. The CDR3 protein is CAISDWRQVVDTQYF. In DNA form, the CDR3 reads TGTGCCATCAGTGACTGGCGACAAGTAGTAGATACGCAGTATTTT.

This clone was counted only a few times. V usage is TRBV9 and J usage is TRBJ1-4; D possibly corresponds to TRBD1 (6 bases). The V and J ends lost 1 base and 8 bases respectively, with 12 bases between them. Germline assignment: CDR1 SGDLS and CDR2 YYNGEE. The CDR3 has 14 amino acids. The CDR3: CASSVTGQNEKLFF. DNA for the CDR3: TGTGCCAGCAGCGTAACGGGACAAAACGAAAAACTGTTTTTT.

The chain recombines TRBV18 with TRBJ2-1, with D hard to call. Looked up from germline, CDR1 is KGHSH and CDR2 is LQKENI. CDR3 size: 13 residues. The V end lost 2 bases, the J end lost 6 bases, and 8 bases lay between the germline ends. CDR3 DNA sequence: TGTGCCAGCTCACCAATTTTAAGCAATGAGCAGTTCTTC. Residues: CASSPILSNEQFF.

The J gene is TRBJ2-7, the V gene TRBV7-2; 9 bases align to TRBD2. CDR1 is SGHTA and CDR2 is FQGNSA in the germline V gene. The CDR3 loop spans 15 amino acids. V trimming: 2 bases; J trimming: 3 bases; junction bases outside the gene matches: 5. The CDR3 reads CASSLMAGGNYEQYF. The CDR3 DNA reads TGTGCCAGCAGCTTAATGGCGGGAGGGAACTACGAGCAGTACTTC.

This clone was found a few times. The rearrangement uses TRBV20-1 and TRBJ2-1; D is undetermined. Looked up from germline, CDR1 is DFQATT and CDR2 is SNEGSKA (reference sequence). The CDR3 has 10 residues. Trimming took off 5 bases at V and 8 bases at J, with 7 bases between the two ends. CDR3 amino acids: CSAGPYEQFF. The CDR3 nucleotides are TGCAGTGCTGGCCCCTATGAGCAGTTCTTC.

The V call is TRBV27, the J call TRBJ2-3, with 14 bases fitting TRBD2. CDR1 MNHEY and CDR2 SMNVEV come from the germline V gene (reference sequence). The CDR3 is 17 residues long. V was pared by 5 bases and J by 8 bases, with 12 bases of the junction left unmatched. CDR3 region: CASSRGLAGVHQGTQYF. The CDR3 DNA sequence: TGTGCCAGCAGTCGGGGACTAGCGGGAGTTCATCAGGGTACGCAGTATTTT.

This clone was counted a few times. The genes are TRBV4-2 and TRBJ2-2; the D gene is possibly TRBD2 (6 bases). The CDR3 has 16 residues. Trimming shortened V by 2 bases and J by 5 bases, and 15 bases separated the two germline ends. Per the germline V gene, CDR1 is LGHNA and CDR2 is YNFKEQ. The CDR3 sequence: CASSQIGSPGTGELFF. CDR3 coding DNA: TGTGCCAGCAGCCAAATCGGGAGTCCGGGTACCGGGGAGCTGTTTTTT.

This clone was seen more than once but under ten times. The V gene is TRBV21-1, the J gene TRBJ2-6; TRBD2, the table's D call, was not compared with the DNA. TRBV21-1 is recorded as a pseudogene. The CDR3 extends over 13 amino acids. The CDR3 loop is CAREGSRDNVLTF. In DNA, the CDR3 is TGTGCCAGAGAAGGGTCTCGGGACAACGTCCTGACTTTC.

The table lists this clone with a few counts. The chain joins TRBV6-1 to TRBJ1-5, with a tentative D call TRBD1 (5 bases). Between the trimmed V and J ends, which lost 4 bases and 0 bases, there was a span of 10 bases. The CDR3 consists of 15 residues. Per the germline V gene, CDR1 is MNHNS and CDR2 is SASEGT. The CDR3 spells CASSVRGDSNQPQHF. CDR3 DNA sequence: TGTGCCAGCAGTGTTAGGGGAGATAGCAATCAGCCCCAGCATTTT.

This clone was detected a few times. CDR3 amino acids: CASSFRQGGSYNEQFF. DNA of the CDR3: TGCGCCAGCAGCTTTCGACAGGGTGGCTCCTACAATGAGCAGTTCTTC. The V call is TRBV5-1, the J call TRBJ2-1, with 7 positions matching TRBD1. The ends lost 2 bases at V and 0 bases at J; junction bases unmatched: 5. CDR3 length equals 16 residues. CDR1 and CDR2 from the germline V gene are SGHRS and YFSETQ.

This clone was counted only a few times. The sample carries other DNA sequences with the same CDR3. In nucleotides, the CDR3 is TGTGCCAGCTCGGGACAGGGGACAGATACGCAGTATTTT. It yields the protein CASSGQGTDTQYF. The V gene is TRBV5-4, the J gene TRBJ2-3, with 10 bases lining up with TRBD1. Losses at the gene ends were 7 bases for V and 3 bases for J; bases not matched to a gene: 2. CDR1 is SGHNT and CDR2 is YYREEE in the germline V gene (reference sequence). The CDR3 loop spans 13 amino acids.

Here the CDR3 DNA reads TGTGCCAGTACGGGAACGGCTTACAATGAGCAGTTCTTC. This sequence encodes CASTGTAYNEQFF. The gene calls are TRBV6-6 and TRBJ2-1; D possibly corresponds to TRBD2 (5 bases). V was trimmed by 9 bases and J by 4 bases, leaving 13 bases between them. This CDR3 spans 13 amino acids. Germline V gene sequence: CDR1 MNHNY, CDR2 SVGAGI (reference sequence).